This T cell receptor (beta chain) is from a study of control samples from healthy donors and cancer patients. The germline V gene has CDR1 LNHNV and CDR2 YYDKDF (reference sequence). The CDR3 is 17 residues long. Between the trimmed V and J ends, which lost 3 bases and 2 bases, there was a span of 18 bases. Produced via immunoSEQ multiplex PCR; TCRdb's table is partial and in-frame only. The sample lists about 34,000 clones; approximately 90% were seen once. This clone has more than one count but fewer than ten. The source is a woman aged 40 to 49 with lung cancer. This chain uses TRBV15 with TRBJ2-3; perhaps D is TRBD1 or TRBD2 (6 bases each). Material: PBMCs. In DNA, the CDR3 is TGTGCCACCAGCAGGGGGCCGAGGGGGGCGTACACAGATACGCAGTATTTT. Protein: CATSRGPRGAYTDTQYF.